This T cell receptor beta chain stems from a study of shared clonotypes between healthy human individuals (TCRdb year 2020). Study-wide context: The cohort included three men and a couple of women between 18 and 49 years of age. To increase sequencing depth and limit assay-specific biases, TCR repertoire library preparation and sequencing were carried out by different laboratories using diverse techniques. Blood TCR repertoires of five healthy adults were deeply sequenced to estimate repertoire size and the extent of clonotype sharing between individuals. For each donor, CD4 naive and CD4 memory were each run on three plates, CD8 naive on two plates, and CD8 memory on one plate. Each donor's leukapheresis produced roughly between roughly 0.85 and 9.5 billion PBMCs.

Broader findings and caveats from the paper: Compared with non-shared clonotypes, clonotypes shared by all four sorted-subset donors had higher generation probabilities. Rarefaction of sorted-subset datasets indicated incomplete sequencing despite the large sequencing depth. Across a few donors, around 5.4% of naive CD4, roughly 3.3% of naive CD8, about 2.3% of memory CD4, and under 0.45% of memory CD8 clonotypes were shared. Because the study included only a small number of donors, the genetic and exposure-history diversity represented was limited. Sampling was limited to blood, and TCR repertoires in tissue likely differ from TCR repertoires in blood. Pairwise subsampling indicated that sequencing depth was expected to affect the degree of clonotype sharing among donors. Larger estimated clonotype richness was generally found for naive subsets than for memory subsets.

The donors were healthy, HIV-negative adults with no recently reported acute infections or vaccinations. All donors were Caucasian adults living in Nashville, Tennessee, USA. CD4+ T cells were enriched through magnetic negative selection, after which naive cells were positively selected on CD45RA and the remaining negative fraction served as the memory subset. After blood collection by leukapheresis, PBMCs were isolated using Ficoll-Histopaque density gradient centrifugation and then cryopreserved in the vapor phase of liquid nitrogen. Analytical flow cytometry was used to check the purity and quantity of each magnetically sorted T cell population. Genomic DNA was isolated from every sorted fraction and measured by UV absorbance on a Nanodrop 2000c. Of note for this clone: The antigen it binds to is not known. Within one base of it there is no much larger clone, and no base qualities were kept.

Using the deep immunoSEQ assay, multiplex PCR amplified TCR CDR3 regions from genomic DNA. Genomic DNA extracted from each cell subset was distributed evenly over all wells of several immunoSEQ 96-well plates, and each plate served as one replicate. For sorted subsets, about 220 ng of genomic DNA, equivalent to roughly 30,000 T cell genomes, went into each replicate PCR. Purified libraries were measured with a Qubit 3.0 fluorometer, size-checked on a Bioanalyzer 2100, and measured again with the KAPA Library Quantification kit. A separate single-read 150-cycle Illumina NextSeq 550 flow cell was used to sequence each immunoSEQ 96-well plate. In the paper's pipeline: Because only junctional sequences without quality scores were contained in the immunoSEQ output, filtering matching that applied to full-length reads could not be performed. Sequences were annotated with PyIR, a Python wrapper for IgBLAST v1.9, and V/J genes and CDR3 were assigned using IMGT germline references. Reads were removed for weak V/J assignments (E-value above 1e-6), missing CDR3, stop codons, out-of-frame junctions, or ambiguous translated residues. V3J clonotypes were defined by identical inferred V gene, J gene, and CDR3 amino acid sequence. To compute the percentage overlap between repertoires, the number of shared unique clonotypes was divided by the size of the smaller repertoire. Richness of each repertoire was evaluated using RTK rarefaction, the Chao1 estimator, and Recon v2.1 estimates of unobserved clonotypes. OLGA was used to compute generation probabilities for all TCRbeta clonotypes that the gDNA method yielded from a few donors. Held by TCRdb, this immuneACCESS table contains in-frame sequences only and omits some clones. Under half of the omission traces to an unresolved V gene where checked; the cause of the rest is unknown. The D gene and trimming were derived from the DNA, and the V and J assignments and clone size from that table. The sample table holds approximately 640,000 clones, of which approximately 75% were seen once. Jointly, the top ten make up under 2% of the sample.

In the germline V gene, CDR1 corresponds to KGHSH and CDR2 to LQKENI. There are 15 amino acids in the CDR3, from cysteine to phenylalanine inclusive. Left in the record is the CDR3 DNA by itself, 45 bases read in frame from the first base. The junction carries 10 bases between V and J, which are trimmed by 3 bases and 0 bases respectively. This receptor was obtained from a woman in her twenties or thirties in good health. Rearrangement joined TRBV18 to TRBJ2-3, and the D gene may be TRBD1, 6 bases matching. Sequencing used memory CD4+ T cells sorted from blood. The cell subset or site label of this sample denotes: CD45RA-negative fraction. Read as DNA, the sequence is TGTGCCAGCTCACCCCAGGGGAGTAGCACAGATACGCAGTATTTT. This translates into CASSPQGSSTDTQYF.